This is a list of T cell receptor beta chains from one sample in a study of human T cells and chemical hapten exposure. TCRdb independently ran MiXCR on the RACE reads; one entry per CDR3 protein. This sample has roughly 100,000 distinct CDR3 sequences, with approximately 9.7% found just once. Material: whole blood. The receptors were sampled from a female donor in good health. Some clones in this sample may be carry-over from other donors' samples. CDR3s include the opening cysteine and the closing phenylalanine or tryptophan. D genes are given only for firm matches. Expanded clones get a size class; other rows say once, few or many, or leave the size out.

j_gene	v_gene	d_gene	abundance	CDR3aa	CDR3nt
TRBJ1-1	TRBV5-1	NA	NA	CASSYSNMNTEAFF	TGCGCCAGCAGCTACAGCAACATGAACACTGAAGCTTTCTTT
TRBJ1-2	TRBV5-1	NA	NA	CASRADPGYGYTF	TGCGCCAGCCGCGCCGATCCCGGCTATGGCTACACCTTC
TRBJ2-7	TRBV6-1	NA	few	CASSAAIAGPRDEQYF	TGTGCCAGCAGTGCCGCGATTGCAGGGCCCAGGGACGAGCAGTACTTC
TRBJ2-1	TRBV7-9	TRBD2	many	CASSIGLAYNEQFF	TGTGCCAGCAGCATCGGACTAGCTTACAATGAGCAGTTCTTC
TRBJ2-6	TRBV6-6	NA	few	CASSLPGTGANVLTF	TGTGCCAGCAGCCTCCCTGGGACTGGGGCCAACGTCCTGACTTTC
TRBJ2-6	TRBV29-1	NA	many	CSVGIGSGANVLTF	TGCAGCGTTGGTATAGGGTCTGGGGCCAACGTCCTGACTTTC
TRBJ1-1	TRBV12-3/TRBV12-4	NA	NA	CASRSWGQRNTEAFF	TGTGCCAGCAGGTCTTGGGGCCAGAGGAACACTGAAGCTTTCTTT
TRBJ1-1	TRBV7-9	NA	few	CASSPRGGAQNTEAFF	TGTGCCAGCAGCCCCCGGGGAGGGGCTCAGAACACTGAAGCTTTCTTT
TRBJ1-4	TRBV5-1	NA	NA	CASSLGATNEKLFF	TGCGCCAGCAGCTTGGGTGCAACTAATGAAAAACTGTTTTTT
TRBJ1-5	TRBV6-2/TRBV6-3	NA	NA	CASSYGRNQPQHF	TGTGCCAGCAGTTATGGGAGAAATCAGCCCCAGCATTTT
TRBJ2-3	TRBV7-2	NA	once	CASSLGPGTDTQYF	TGTGCCAGCAGCTTAGGTCCGGGCACGGATACGCAGTATTTT
TRBJ2-1	TRBV7-8	TRBD2	few	CASSSGTTSYNEQFF	TGTGCCAGCAGCTCAGGGACTACCTCCTACAATGAGCAGTTCTTC
TRBJ2-6	TRBV5-1	NA	few	CASSLSAGSSGANVLTF	TGCGCCAGCAGCTTGTCGGCCGGGAGCTCTGGGGCCAACGTCCTGACTTTC
TRBJ2-3	TRBV12-3/TRBV12-4	TRBD2	few	CASRRLAGGSTDTQYF	TGTGCCAGCAGACGTCTAGCGGGGGGAAGCACAGATACGCAGTATTTT
TRBJ2-5	TRBV6-1	NA	NA	CASSAGQETQYF	TGTGCCAGCAGCGCAGGGCAGGAGACCCAGTACTTC
TRBJ2-7	TRBV11-2	NA	NA	CASSQGSLYEQYF	TGTGCCAGCAGCCAGGGATCCCTATACGAGCAGTACTTC
TRBJ2-1	TRBV7-2	NA	NA	CASSLRARSYKGSPPNEQFF	TGTGCCAGCAGCTTAAGGGCCCGAAGCTATAAAGGTAGCCCCCCCAATGAGCAGTTCTTC
TRBJ1-2	TRBV5-4	NA	NA	CASSFQGLSYGYTF	TGTGCCAGCAGCTTCCAGGGGCTATCCTATGGCTACACCTTC
TRBJ2-3	TRBV18	NA	few	CASSPPADTQYF	TGTGCCAGCTCACCACCGGCAGATACGCAGTATTTT
TRBJ2-5	TRBV7-9	NA	NA	CASSSEGFQETQYF	TGTGCCAGCAGCTCAGAGGGATTCCAAGAGACCCAGTACTTC
TRBJ2-7	TRBV4-2	TRBD1	NA	CASSQDEQGESYEQYF	TGTGCCAGCAGCCAAGATGAACAGGGGGAATCCTACGAGCAGTACTTC
TRBJ2-3	TRBV18	TRBD1	NA	CASSPDRGLRTDTQYF	TGTGCCAGCTCACCAGACAGGGGGCTGCGCACAGATACGCAGTATTTT
TRBJ1-1	TRBV4-1	NA	few	CASSPMAPLGPTEAFF	TGCGCCAGCAGCCCCATGGCCCCCTTGGGACCTACTGAAGCTTTCTTT
TRBJ2-3	TRBV2	NA	NA	CASLLTGASDTQYF	TGTGCCAGCCTACTAACGGGAGCGTCTGATACGCAGTATTTT
TRBJ1-4	TRBV7-8	TRBD1	many	CASSPRTGAHEKLFF	TGTGCCAGCAGCCCCCGGACAGGGGCTCATGAAAAACTGTTTTTT